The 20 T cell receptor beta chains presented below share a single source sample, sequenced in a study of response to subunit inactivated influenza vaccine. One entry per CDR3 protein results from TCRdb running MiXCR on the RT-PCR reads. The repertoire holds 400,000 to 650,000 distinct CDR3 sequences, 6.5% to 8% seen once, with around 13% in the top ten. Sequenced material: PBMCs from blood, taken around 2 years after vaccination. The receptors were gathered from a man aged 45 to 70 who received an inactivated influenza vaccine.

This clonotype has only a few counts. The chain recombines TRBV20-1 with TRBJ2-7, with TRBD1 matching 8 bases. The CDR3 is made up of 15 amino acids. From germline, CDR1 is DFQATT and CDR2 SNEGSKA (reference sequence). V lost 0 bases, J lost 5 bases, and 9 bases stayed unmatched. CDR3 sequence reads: CSARDLWTGRHEQYF. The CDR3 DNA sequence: TGCAGTGCTAGAGATCTCTGGACAGGGAGGCACGAGCAGTACTTC.

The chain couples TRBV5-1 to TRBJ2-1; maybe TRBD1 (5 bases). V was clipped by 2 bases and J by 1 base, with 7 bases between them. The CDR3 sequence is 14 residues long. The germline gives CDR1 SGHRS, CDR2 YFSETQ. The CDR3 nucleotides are TGCGCCAGCAGCTTAGGGGCTTCCTACAATGAGCAGTTCTTC. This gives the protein CASSLGASYNEQFF.

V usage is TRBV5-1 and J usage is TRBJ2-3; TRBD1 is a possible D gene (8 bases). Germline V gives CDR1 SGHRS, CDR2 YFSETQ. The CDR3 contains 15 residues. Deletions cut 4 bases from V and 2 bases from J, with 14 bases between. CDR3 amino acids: CASSLADRDTDTQYF. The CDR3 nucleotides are TGCGCCAGCAGCCTAGCGGACAGGGACACAGATACGCAGTATTTT.

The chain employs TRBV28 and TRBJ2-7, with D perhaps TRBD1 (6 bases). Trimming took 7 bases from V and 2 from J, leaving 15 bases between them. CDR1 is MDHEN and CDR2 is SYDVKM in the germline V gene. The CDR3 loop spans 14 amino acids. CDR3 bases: TGTGCCAGCATACGTGAACAGGGTCCCTACGAGCAGTACTTC. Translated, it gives CASIREQGPYEQYF.

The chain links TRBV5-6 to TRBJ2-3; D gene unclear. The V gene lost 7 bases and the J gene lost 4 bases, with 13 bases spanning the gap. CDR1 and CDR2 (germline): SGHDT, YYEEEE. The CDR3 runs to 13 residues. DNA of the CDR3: TGTGCCAGCGGCCCTGGTGTCGCAGATACGCAGTATTTT. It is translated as CASGPGVADTQYF.

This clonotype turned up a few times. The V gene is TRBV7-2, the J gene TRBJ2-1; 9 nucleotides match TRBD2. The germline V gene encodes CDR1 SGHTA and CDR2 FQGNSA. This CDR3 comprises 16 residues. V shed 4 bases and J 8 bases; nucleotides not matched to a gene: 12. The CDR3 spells CASSSPGLAVAHEQFF. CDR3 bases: TGTGCCAGCAGCTCCCCGGGACTAGCTGTGGCGCATGAGCAGTTCTTC. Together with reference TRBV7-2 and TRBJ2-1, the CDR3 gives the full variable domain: GAGVSQSPSNKVTEKGKDVELRCDPISGHTALYWYRQSLGQGLEFLIYFQGNSAPDKSGLPSDRFSAERTGGSVSTLTIQRTQQEDSAVYLCASSSPGLAVAHEQFFGPGTRLTVL.

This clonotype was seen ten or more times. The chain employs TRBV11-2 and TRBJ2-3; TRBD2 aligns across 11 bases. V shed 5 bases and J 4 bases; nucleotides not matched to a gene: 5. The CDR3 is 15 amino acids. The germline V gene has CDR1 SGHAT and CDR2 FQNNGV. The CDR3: CASSPVTSGADTQYF. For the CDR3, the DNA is TGTGCCAGCAGCCCCGTGACTAGCGGGGCAGATACGCAGTATTTT.

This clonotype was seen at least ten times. The CDR3 DNA follows: TGTGCCAGCTCCTTGGAGACAGGGAGTGGGGAGACCCAGTACTTC. Translating gives CASSLETGSGETQYF. The rearrangement uses TRBV3-1 and TRBJ2-5, with 7 bases matching TRBD1. The ends lost 8 bases at V and 5 bases at J; junction bases unmatched: 14. This CDR3 region has 15 residues. Germline assignment: CDR1 LGHDT and CDR2 YNNKEL (reference sequence).

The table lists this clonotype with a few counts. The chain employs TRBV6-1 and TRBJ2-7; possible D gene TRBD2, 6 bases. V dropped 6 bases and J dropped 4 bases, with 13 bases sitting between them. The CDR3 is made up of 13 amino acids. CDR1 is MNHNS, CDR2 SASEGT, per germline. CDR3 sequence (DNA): TGTGCCAGCAGGCCGGGACTTATTTACGAGCAGTACTTC. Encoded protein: CASRPGLIYEQYF.

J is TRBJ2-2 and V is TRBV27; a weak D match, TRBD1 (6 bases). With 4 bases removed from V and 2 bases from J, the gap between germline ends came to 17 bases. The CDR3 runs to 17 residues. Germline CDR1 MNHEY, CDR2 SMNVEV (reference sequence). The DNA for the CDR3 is TGTGCCAGCAGTTCACGAACAGGGCAACCCAACACCGGGGAGCTGTTTTTT. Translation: CASSSRTGQPNTGELFF.

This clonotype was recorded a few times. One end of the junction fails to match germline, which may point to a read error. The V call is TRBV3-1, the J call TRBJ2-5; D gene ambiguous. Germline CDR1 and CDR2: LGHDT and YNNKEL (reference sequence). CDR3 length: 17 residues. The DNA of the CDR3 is TGTGCCACCAGCCAAGAGCCTTCTGGGGTCGGCCAAGAGACCCAGTACTTC. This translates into CATSQEPSGVGQETQYF.

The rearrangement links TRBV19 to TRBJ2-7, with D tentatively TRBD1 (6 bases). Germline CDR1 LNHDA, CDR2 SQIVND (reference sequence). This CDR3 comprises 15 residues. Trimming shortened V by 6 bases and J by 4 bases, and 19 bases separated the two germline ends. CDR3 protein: CASSQGPETGYEQYF. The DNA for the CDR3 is TGTGCCAGTAGCCAGGGGCCGGAAACCGGTTACGAGCAGTACTTC.

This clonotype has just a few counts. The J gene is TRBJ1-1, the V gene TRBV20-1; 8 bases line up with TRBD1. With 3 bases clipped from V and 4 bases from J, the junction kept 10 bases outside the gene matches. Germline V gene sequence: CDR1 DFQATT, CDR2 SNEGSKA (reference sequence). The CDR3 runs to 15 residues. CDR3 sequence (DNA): TGCAGTGCTAGTGTATCCAGGGGGCGTGGCACTGAAGCTTTCTTT. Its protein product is CSASVSRGRGTEAFF.

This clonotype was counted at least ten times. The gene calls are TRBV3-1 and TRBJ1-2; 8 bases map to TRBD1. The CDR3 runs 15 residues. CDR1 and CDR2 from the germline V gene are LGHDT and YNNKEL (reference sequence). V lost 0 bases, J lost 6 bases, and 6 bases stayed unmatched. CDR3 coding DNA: TGTGCCAGCAGCCAAGATCTCCCCAGGGGGCATGGCTACACCTTC. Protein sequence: CASSQDLPRGHGYTF.

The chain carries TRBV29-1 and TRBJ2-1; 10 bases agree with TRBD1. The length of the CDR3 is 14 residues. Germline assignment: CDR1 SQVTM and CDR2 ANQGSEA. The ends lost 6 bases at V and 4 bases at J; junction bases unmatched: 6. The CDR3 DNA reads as TGCAGCGTCTGCCGGGACAGGGGATACAATGAGCAGTTCTTC. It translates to CSVCRDRGYNEQFF.

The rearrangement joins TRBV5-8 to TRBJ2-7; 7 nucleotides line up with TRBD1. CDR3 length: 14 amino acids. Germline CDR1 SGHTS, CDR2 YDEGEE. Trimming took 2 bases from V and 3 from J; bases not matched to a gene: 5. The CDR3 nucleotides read TGTGCCAGCAGCTTCCGGGACAGATTCTACGAGCAGTACTTC. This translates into CASSFRDRFYEQYF.

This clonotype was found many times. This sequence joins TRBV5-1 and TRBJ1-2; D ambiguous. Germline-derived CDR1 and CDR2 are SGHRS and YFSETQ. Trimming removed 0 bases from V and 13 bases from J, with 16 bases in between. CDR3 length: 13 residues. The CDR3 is CASSLGQTKGCTF. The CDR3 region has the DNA TGCGCCAGCAGCTTGGGGCAGACCAAGGGTTGCACCTTC.

CDR3 nucleotide sequence: TGCGGTTCCGGGACAGGGACAACAGATACGCAGTATTTT. The encoded protein is CGSGTGTTDTQYF. The gene calls are TRBV20-1 and TRBJ2-3; 9 bases map to TRBD1. Germline V gene lookup returns CDR1 DFQATT and CDR2 SNEGSKA (reference sequence). There are 13 residues in the CDR3.

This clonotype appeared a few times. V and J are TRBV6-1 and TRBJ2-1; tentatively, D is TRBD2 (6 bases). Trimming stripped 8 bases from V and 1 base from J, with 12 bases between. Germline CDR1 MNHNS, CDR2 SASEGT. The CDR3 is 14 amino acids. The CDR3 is CASASGSSYNEQFF. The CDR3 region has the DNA TGTGCCAGCGCGTCCGGGAGTTCCTACAATGAGCAGTTCTTC.

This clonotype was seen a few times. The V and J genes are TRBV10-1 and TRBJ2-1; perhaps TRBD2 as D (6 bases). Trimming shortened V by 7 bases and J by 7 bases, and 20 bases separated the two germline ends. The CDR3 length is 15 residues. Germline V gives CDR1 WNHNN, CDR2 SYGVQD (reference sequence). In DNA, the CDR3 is TGCGCCAGCACTGCGGGGCTAGCAATGATGAATGAGCAGTTCTTC. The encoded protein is CASTAGLAMMNEQFF.